The 30 T cell receptor beta chains presented below share a single source sample, sequenced in a study of T cell changes during pregnancy in multiple sclerosis. Assay used: immunoSEQ multiplex PCR; TCRdb lists only in-frame clones, some missing. The sample consists of just over 20,000 clones, about 90% of them appearing once. Sample: CD8+ T cells from peripheral blood mononuclear cells, taken in the second trimester of pregnancy. The origin of the receptors is a female donor in good health, enrolled as a control in a pregnancy study.

This sequence joins TRBV6-4 and TRBJ1-1, with 7 bases aligning to TRBD1. V shed 2 bases, J shed 3 bases, and the junction held 0 bases outside the gene matches. Per germline, CDR1 MRHNA and CDR2 SNTAGT. The CDR3 sequence is 13 residues long. CDR3 DNA: TGTGCCAGCAGTGACAGGGGGCACACTGAAGCTTTCTTT. This gives the protein CASSDRGHTEAFF.

J is TRBJ1-5 and V is TRBV19; 8 bases match TRBD1. V gave up 3 bases and J gave up 7 bases; unmatched junction bases: 5. This CDR3 is 14 amino acids long. Germline CDR1 LNHDA, CDR2 SQIVND (reference sequence). In DNA, the CDR3 is TGTGCCAGTAGTATCCTACAGGGGGGACAGCCCCAGCATTTT. Amino acid sequence: CASSILQGGQPQHF.

The CDR3, as DNA: TGTGCCAGCAGCGACACCCCTACGACAGGGCCGAACACTGAAGCTTTCTTT. As protein: CASSDTPTTGPNTEAFF. The chain carries TRBV9 and TRBJ1-1; 7 nucleotides line up with TRBD1. The germline CDR1 and CDR2 sequences are SGDLS and YYNGEE. V lost 3 bases, J lost 1 base, and 12 bases stayed unmatched. The CDR3 loop spans 17 amino acids.

This chain uses TRBV6-4 with TRBJ2-1; 8 bases align to TRBD2. V shed 0 bases and J 2 bases; nucleotides not matched to a gene: 0. The CDR3 length is 15 residues. From germline, CDR1 is MRHNA and CDR2 SNTAGT. This CDR3 reads CASSDSSGTYNEQFF. The CDR3 DNA follows: TGTGCCAGCAGTGACTCTAGCGGGACCTACAATGAGCAGTTCTTC.

This clone has a single count. The chain uses TRBV27 and TRBJ1-1, with 9 bases fitting TRBD1. Germline CDR1 reads MNHEY; CDR2 reads SMNVEV (reference sequence). The CDR3 consists of 19 residues. J was trimmed by 4 bases and V by 6 bases; bases with no gene match: 21. CDR3 bases: TGTGCCAGCAGACCTTCTCCGGGACAGGGTATGGGTGGAGGCACTGAAGCTTTCTTT. This translates into CASRPSPGQGMGGGTEAFF.

This chain uses TRBV6-4 with TRBJ2-2; 8 bases match TRBD1. V dropped 5 bases and J dropped 4; count of bases not matched to a gene: 3. Germline V CDR1 and CDR2: MRHNA, SNTAGT. The CDR3 consists of 14 residues. The CDR3 DNA is TGTGCCAGCAGTCGTCAGGGGGCCACCGGGGAGCTGTTTTTT. Translated, it gives CASSRQGATGELFF.

The genes are TRBV7-8 and TRBJ2-1; TRBD2 matches 11 bases. This CDR3 is built from 16 residues. Germline values: CDR1 SGHVS, CDR2 FQNEAQ. The V segment lost 5 bases and the J segment 4 bases; nucleotides outside the gene matches: 7. DNA for the CDR3: TGTGCCAGCAGCGCCTTACTAGCGGGGGCATACAATGAGCAGTTCTTC. Translation gives CASSALLAGAYNEQFF.

This rearrangement joins TRBV4-3 to TRBJ1-5; the match to TRBD1 covers 7 bases. Germline values: CDR1 LGHNA, CDR2 YSLEER. Trimming removed 6 bases from V and 2 bases from J; junction bases left unmatched: 7. The CDR3 is made up of 15 amino acids. CDR3 sequence reads: CASRLDRSGNQPQHF. The CDR3 DNA sequence: TGCGCCAGCAGACTGGACAGGAGTGGCAATCAGCCCCAGCATTTT.

This clone was seen only once. This rearrangement joins TRBV28 to TRBJ2-5, with 8 bases lining up with TRBD2. The germline CDR1 and CDR2 sequences are MDHEN and SYDVKM. The CDR3 sequence is 18 residues long. With V trimmed by 3 bases and J by 5 bases, 17 bases remained unmatched. Here the CDR3 reads CASSFHKTGGPAIETQYF. Written as DNA, the CDR3 is TGTGCCAGCAGTTTTCATAAGACGGGAGGGCCAGCGATTGAGACCCAGTACTTC.

The V gene is TRBV7-9, the J gene TRBJ2-5; maybe TRBD1 (6 bases). Trimming cost V 2 bases and J 4 bases, with 14 bases left between them. The CDR3 totals 15 residues. Germline V gene sequence: CDR1 SEHNR, CDR2 FQNEAQ (reference sequence). DNA for the CDR3: TGTGCCAGCAGCTTATTGGGGGCGATGAGAGAGACCCAGTACTTC. Amino acids: CASSLLGAMRETQYF.

J is TRBJ2-5 and V is TRBV27; TRBD1 aligns across 8 bases. CDR1 is MNHEY and CDR2 is SMNVEV in the germline V gene (reference sequence). After removal of 5 bases from V and 5 bases from J, the junction contained 7 bases not matched to a gene. The CDR3 loop spans 14 amino acids. The CDR3 sequence is CASSPGQGWETQYF. The DNA of the CDR3 is TGTGCCAGCAGTCCCGGACAGGGTTGGGAGACCCAGTACTTC.

V is TRBV4-2 and J is TRBJ2-7; 9 nucleotides match TRBD2. Trimming cost V 0 bases and J 0 bases; bases outside gene matches: 3. Germline V gives CDR1 LGHNA, CDR2 YNFKEQ. This CDR3 has 16 amino acids. CDR3 DNA sequence: TGTGCCAGCAGCCAAGAAGGTAGCGGGGGCTCCTACGAGCAGTACTTC. The encoded protein is CASSQEGSGGSYEQYF.

V is TRBV9 and J is TRBJ1-2; 7 bases line up with TRBD1. V was clipped by 4 bases and J by 8 bases; unmatched bases: 5. The length of the CDR3 is 12 residues. Germline CDR1 is SGDLS and CDR2 is YYNGEE. CDR3 bases: TGTGCCAGCAGCCGCACAGGGGAAGGCTACACCTTC. Protein product: CASSRTGEGYTF.

This rearrangement joins TRBV5-1 to TRBJ2-2; 10 nucleotides agree with TRBD1. CDR1 and CDR2 (germline): SGHRS, YFSETQ. This CDR3 region has 17 residues. V gave up 4 bases and J gave up 1 base; unmatched junction bases: 7. The CDR3 DNA follows: TGCGCCAGCAGCGTCAAGAGGACAGGGGGGAACACCGGGGAGCTGTTTTTT. Translation gives CASSVKRTGGNTGELFF.

The chain uses TRBV30 and TRBJ1-2; D is ambiguous. CDR3 size: 13 residues. V was shortened by 1 base and J by 4 bases, with 10 bases between the two germline ends. CDR1 GTSNPN and CDR2 SVGIG come from the germline V gene (reference sequence). CDR3 sequence reads: CAWSEKSGYGYTF. In DNA, the CDR3 is TGTGCCTGGAGTGAAAAGTCCGGCTATGGCTACACCTTC.

The CDR3 coding sequence is TGTGCCAGCAGTGCCGGACAGGGGGCAGCTCAGCCCCAGCATTTT. The encoded protein is CASSAGQGAAQPQHF. The J gene is TRBJ1-5, the V gene TRBV28, with TRBD1 matching 11 bases. Germline values: CDR1 MDHEN, CDR2 SYDVKM. This CDR3 has 15 amino acids. J lost 6 bases, V lost 5 bases, and 6 bases had no gene match.

The chain is built from TRBV19 and TRBJ2-1; tentatively, D is TRBD2 (6 bases). The CDR3 is 14 amino acids. Per the germline V gene, CDR1 is LNHDA and CDR2 is SQIVND (reference sequence). Trimming removed 7 bases from V and 8 bases from J, with 18 bases in between. The DNA of the CDR3 is TGTGCCAGTACCCCCCCGACTAGTATCGATGAGCAGTTCTTC. Translating it yields CASTPPTSIDEQFF.

The rearrangement links TRBV27 to TRBJ2-1, with 12 bases that match TRBD2. This CDR3 is built from 15 residues. In germline, CDR1 is MNHEY, CDR2 SMNVEV (reference sequence). Trimming at V came to 5 bases and at J to 8 bases, leaving 7 bases not matched to a gene. Here the CDR3 DNA reads TGTGCCAGCAGTGAAACTAGCGGGGGGACGGATGAGCAGTTCTTC. It yields the protein CASSETSGGTDEQFF.

The sample holds one count of this clone. The J gene is TRBJ1-4, the V gene TRBV25-1; weak D call: TRBD1 (5 bases). The CDR3 runs 16 residues. The ends were cut back, 4 bases at V and 0 bases at J, with 12 bases in the middle. Per germline, CDR1 MGHDK and CDR2 SYGVNS. The CDR3 loop is CASSALDSATNEKLFF. CDR3 nucleotide sequence: TGTGCCAGCAGTGCCTTAGACAGCGCAACTAATGAAAAACTGTTTTTT.

The chain recombines TRBV5-1 with TRBJ2-5; D is undetermined. V lost 6 bases, J lost 3 bases, and 18 bases lay in between. The CDR3 totals 15 residues. Germline V CDR1 and CDR2: SGHRS, YFSETQ. CDR3 in amino acids: CASTVVAARKETQYF. The DNA for the CDR3 is TGCGCCAGCACCGTCGTAGCAGCACGAAAAGAGACCCAGTACTTC. Full variable domain (outside the CDR3, taken from reference TRBV5-1 and TRBJ2-5): KAGVTQTPRYLIKTRGQQVTLSCSPISGHRSVSWYQQTPGQGLQFLFEYFSETQRNKGNFPGRFSGRQFSNSRSEMNVSTLELGDSALYLCASTVVAARKETQYFGPGTRLLVL.

The chain carries TRBV7-9 and TRBJ2-3; 9 positions match TRBD1. The CDR3 consists of 18 residues. The junction had 17 bases not matched to a gene; V was cut back by 5 bases and J by 5 bases. Germline CDR1 is SEHNR and CDR2 is FQNEAQ (reference sequence). CDR3 protein: CASSPPFPRDRDLDTQYF. The CDR3 DNA sequence: TGTGCCAGCAGCCCCCCCTTTCCCCGGGACAGGGACCTAGATACGCAGTATTTT.

This clone was seen once. Within the sample, other DNA sequences also encode this same CDR3. The J gene is TRBJ2-3, the V gene TRBV6-4, with a tentative D call TRBD1 (6 bases). Germline-derived CDR1 and CDR2 are MRHNA and SNTAGT. The CDR3 is 13 residues long. V lost 4 bases, J lost 1 base, and 6 bases lay in between. CDR3: CASSAGGTDTQYF. CDR3 in DNA: TGTGCCAGCAGTGCAGGGGGCACAGATACGCAGTATTTT.

The chain employs TRBV7-8 and TRBJ2-1; D not certain. Germline CDR1 reads SGHVS; CDR2 reads FQNEAQ. V lost 2 bases, J lost 5 bases, and 4 bases lay in between. This CDR3 comprises 12 residues. This CDR3 is CASSLYDNEQFF. In DNA form, the CDR3 reads TGTGCCAGCAGCTTATATGACAATGAGCAGTTCTTC.

The J gene is TRBJ2-2, the V gene TRBV6-5; D call uncertain. CDR3 length: 12 amino acids. V was clipped by 8 bases and J by 1 base, with 5 bases between them. CDR1 and CDR2 from the germline V gene are MNHEY and SVGAGI. The CDR3 loop reads CASSVNTGELFF. The DNA for the CDR3 is TGTGCCAGCTCTGTGAACACCGGGGAGCTGTTTTTT.

The CDR3 loop is CASSLKQSGTEAFF. The CDR3 DNA reads as TGTGCCAGCAGCTTAAAACAGAGCGGCACTGAAGCTTTCTTT. The chain uses TRBV5-4 and TRBJ1-1; D is uncertain. The CDR3 sequence is 14 residues long. Germline CDR1 reads SGHNT; CDR2 reads YYREEE (reference sequence). V lost 2 bases and J 4 bases, leaving 12 bases between the germline ends.

This chain uses TRBV4-1 with TRBJ2-7; a weak D match, TRBD2 (7 bases). Trimming left V 5 bases short and J 0 bases short, with 11 bases between. Germline CDR1 is MGHRA and CDR2 is YSYEKL. The CDR3 runs to 14 residues. The CDR3 DNA reads as TGCGCCAGCAGCGAGGGGGGGAACTCCTACGAGCAGTACTTC. Its translation is CASSEGGNSYEQYF.

CDR3 region: CAISEGRGTEAFF. In DNA, the CDR3 is TGTGCCATCAGTGAAGGCAGGGGCACTGAAGCTTTCTTT. The chain has TRBV10-3 and TRBJ1-1; the D gene is possibly TRBD1 (6 bases). Germline V gene data show CDR1 as ENHRY and CDR2 as SYGVKD. V lost 3 bases to trimming and J lost 4 bases, with 9 bases between them. This CDR3 spans 13 amino acids.

This chain uses TRBV6-5 with TRBJ2-2, with TRBD1 matching 7 bases. From germline, CDR1 is MNHEY and CDR2 SVGAGI. CDR3 length: 15 amino acids. V was clipped by 6 bases and J by 2 bases; unmatched bases: 6. In DNA form, the CDR3 reads TGTGCCAGCAGGTCCGGGACAGTTAACACCGGGGAGCTGTTTTTT. Translated: CASRSGTVNTGELFF.

The V and J genes are TRBV7-3 and TRBJ2-1, with TRBD1 as a possible D gene (6 bases). The V end lost 5 bases, the J end lost 10 bases, and 24 bases lay between the germline ends. CDR3 size: 16 residues. Per the germline V gene, CDR1 is SGHTA and CDR2 is FQGTGA. CDR3 loop: CASSLTGTNLNREQFF. DNA of the CDR3: TGTGCCAGCAGCCTTACAGGGACGAACCTGAACAGGGAGCAGTTCTTC.

The chain uses TRBV6-4 and TRBJ2-3, with TRBD1 matching over 8 bases. CDR3 length: 14 residues. The V gene end was trimmed by 8 bases and the J gene end by 2 bases; junction bases not matched to a gene: 6. Germline assignment: CDR1 MRHNA and CDR2 SNTAGT. CDR3 DNA sequence: TGTGCCAGCTCAGGGGGCTCCGACACAGATACGCAGTATTTT. Its translation: CASSGGSDTDTQYF.